This TCR beta chain came from a study of CD8+CD57+ T cells in acquired aplastic anemia. About the study: Isolated CD4+ and CD8+ cells, once sorted, yielded DNA averaging roughly 3 ug. Study-wide points: Between patients and controls, about 30 CD8+ CDR3 sequences were found in common.

The V end was cut by 5 bases, the J end by 1 base, with 12 bases between. Looked up from germline, CDR1 is LNHDA and CDR2 is SQIVND (reference sequence). The length of the CDR3 is 15 residues. Profiles of TCR beta VDJ and CDR3 were generated from a genomic DNA template. MiXCR, run by TCRdb on the reads, gives a single entry per CDR3 protein. Altogether 400,000 to 600,000 distinct CDR3 sequences are present, about a third being singletons, with the ten largest covering less than 0.85%. This clonotype was observed at least ten times. Antigen: not known. By flow cytometry, patients selected for sequencing had shown an expansion of CD8+CD57+ cells. Every patient presented with severe acquired aplastic anemia.

Input material: sorted CD4+, CD8+, or CD8+CD57+ T cells (not recorded which) from PBMCs. The clonotype was recovered from a human donor with aplastic anemia. This sequence joins TRBV19 and TRBJ1-5; possibly TRBD1 for D (5 bases). CDR3 loop: CASSGGGWSNQPQHF. The CDR3, as DNA: TGTGCCAGTAGTGGGGGTGGTTGGAGCAATCAGCCCCAGCATTTT.